A single sample is the source of the 10 T cell receptor beta chains below, sequenced in a study of blood T cell repertoires in COVID-19. Here immunoSEQ multiplex PCR was the method, and the copy in TCRdb shows in-frame clones only, minus some. The sample yields 200,000 to 250,000 clones, over 60% seen once. The sequenced sample was peripheral blood. The source is a woman between 65 and 79 years old with acute or convalescent COVID-19.

V is TRBV30 and J is TRBJ2-3; D might be TRBD1 (6 bases). V was pared by 1 base and J by 4 bases, with 15 bases between. The CDR3 covers 15 residues. The V gene's germline CDR1 is GTSNPN and CDR2 SVGIG (reference sequence). The CDR3: CAWSGLDRPSDTQYF. CDR3 DNA sequence: TGTGCCTGGAGTGGGCTCGACAGGCCATCAGATACGCAGTATTTT.

This clone was seen a single time. The chain joins TRBV2 to TRBJ2-2; no clear D. Germline values: CDR1 SNHLY, CDR2 FYNNEI. V shed 6 bases and J shed 4 bases, with 9 bases lying between them. The CDR3 covers 13 residues. CDR3 nucleotide sequence: TGTGCCAGCAGCTTTAGTTCCACCGGGGAGCTGTTTTTT. Translation: CASSFSSTGELFF.

The table lists this clone with a count of one. The chain employs TRBV5-4 and TRBJ2-5, with TRBD2 matching 10 bases. J lost 3 bases, V lost 5 bases, and 10 bases had no gene match. Germline CDR1 SGHNT, CDR2 YYREEE (reference sequence). CDR3 length: 16 amino acids. The CDR3 spells CASRSRSGGAEETQYF. The CDR3 DNA sequence: TGTGCCAGCAGGTCCAGAAGCGGGGGGGCGGAAGAGACCCAGTACTTC.

This clone was seen a handful of times. The rearrangement links TRBV30 to TRBJ2-1; possibly TRBD2 for D (6 bases). The CDR3 is 12 residues long. V was trimmed by 5 bases and J by 4 bases, leaving 9 bases between them. Germline V gene data show CDR1 as GTSNPN and CDR2 as SVGIG (reference sequence). The CDR3 nucleotides read TGTGCCTGGTCGGGGGTGTACAATGAGCAGTTCTTC. Protein sequence: CAWSGVYNEQFF. Full variable domain (rest looked up from reference TRBV30 and TRBJ2-1): SQTIHQWPATLVQPVGSPLSLECTVEGTSNPNLYWYRQAAGRGLQLLFYSVGIGQISSEVPQNLSASRPQDRQFILSSKKLLLSDSGFYLCAWSGVYNEQFFGPGTRLTVL.

This chain links TRBV19 with TRBJ1-3, with a weak D call TRBD1 (5 bases). This CDR3 has 15 residues. V lost 8 bases, J lost 0 bases, and 14 bases lay in between. The germline CDR1 and CDR2 sequences are LNHDA and SQIVND (reference sequence). In DNA, the CDR3 is TGTGCCAGTCGAGGGAGGGGACCCTCTGGAAACACCATATATTTT. Encoded protein: CASRGRGPSGNTIYF.

The chain carries TRBV24-1 and TRBJ2-3; 9 nucleotides match TRBD1. CDR1 and CDR2 (germline): KGHDR, SFDVKD. J gave up 10 bases and V 9 bases, and 19 bases lay outside the gene matches. This CDR3 region has 16 residues. The CDR3 DNA reads as TGTGCCACCGGTTCTTCCGGGACAGGGATCTTAGGGGCGCAGTATTTT. Protein: CATGSSGTGILGAQYF.

The V gene is TRBV6-5, the J gene TRBJ1-1, with 10 nucleotides matching TRBD1. V was pared by 6 bases and J by 8 bases, with 9 bases of the junction left unmatched. The CDR3 spans 14 residues. The germline V gene encodes CDR1 MNHEY and CDR2 SVGAGI. The CDR3 coding sequence is TGTGCCAGCAGCCCCCCACCGGGACAGGGGGAAGCTTTCTTT. Encoded protein: CASSPPPGQGEAFF.

The chain has TRBV13 and TRBJ1-3; D call uncertain. The CDR3 extends over 14 amino acids. Trimming took off 4 bases at V and 2 bases at J, with 9 bases between the two ends. CDR1 PRHDT and CDR2 FYEKMQ come from the germline V gene (reference sequence). The CDR3 loop is CASSSVSAGNTIYF. The CDR3 coding sequence is TGTGCCAGCAGCTCCGTATCTGCTGGAAACACCATATATTTT.

The V gene is TRBV20-1, the J gene TRBJ1-2; a possible D gene is TRBD1 (6 bases). The CDR3 totals 14 residues. V was shortened by 3 bases and J by 0 bases, with 11 bases between the two germline ends. Germline values: CDR1 DFQATT, CDR2 SNEGSKA (reference sequence). CDR3 sequence: CSASMDRANYGYTF. CDR3 bases: TGCAGTGCTAGTATGGACAGAGCTAACTATGGCTACACCTTC.

J is TRBJ2-4 and V is TRBV18, with 8 bases lining up with TRBD1. V trimming: 6 bases; J trimming: 8 bases; junction bases outside the gene matches: 6. CDR3 size: 13 residues. Germline V CDR1 and CDR2: KGHSH, LQKENI. CDR3 loop: CASSPLDRDIQYF. CDR3 in DNA: TGTGCCAGCTCTCCCCTGGACAGGGACATTCAGTACTTC.